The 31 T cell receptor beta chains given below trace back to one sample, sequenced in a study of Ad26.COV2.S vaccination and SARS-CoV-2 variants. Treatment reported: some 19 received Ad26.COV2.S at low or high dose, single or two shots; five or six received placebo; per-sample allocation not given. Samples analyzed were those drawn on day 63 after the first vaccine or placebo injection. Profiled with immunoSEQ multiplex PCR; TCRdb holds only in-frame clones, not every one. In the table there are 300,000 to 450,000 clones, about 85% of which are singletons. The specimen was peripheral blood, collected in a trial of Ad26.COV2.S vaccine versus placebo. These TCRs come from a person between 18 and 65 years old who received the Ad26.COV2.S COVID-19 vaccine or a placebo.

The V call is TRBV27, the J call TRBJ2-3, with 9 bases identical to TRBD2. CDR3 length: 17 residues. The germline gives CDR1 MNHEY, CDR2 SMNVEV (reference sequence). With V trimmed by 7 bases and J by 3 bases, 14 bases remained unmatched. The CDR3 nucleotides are TGTGCCAGCACCTCGTATATAGCGGGGGAGGCGACAGATACGCAGTATTTT. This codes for CASTSYIAGEATDTQYF.

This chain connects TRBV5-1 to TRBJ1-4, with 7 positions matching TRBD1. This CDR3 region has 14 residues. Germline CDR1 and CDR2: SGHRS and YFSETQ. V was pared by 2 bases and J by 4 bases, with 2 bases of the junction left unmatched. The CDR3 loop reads CASSLWDSNEKLFF. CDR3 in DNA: TGCGCCAGCAGCTTATGGGACAGTAATGAAAAACTGTTTTTT.

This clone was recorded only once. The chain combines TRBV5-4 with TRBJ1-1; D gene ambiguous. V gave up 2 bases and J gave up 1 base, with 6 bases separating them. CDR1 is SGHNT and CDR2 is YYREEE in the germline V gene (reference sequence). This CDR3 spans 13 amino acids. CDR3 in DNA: TGTGCCAGCAGCTTTGGTCCGAACACTGAAGCTTTCTTT. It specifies CASSFGPNTEAFF. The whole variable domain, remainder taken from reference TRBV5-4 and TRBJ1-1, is ETGVTQSPTHLIKTRGQQVTLRCSSQSGHNTVSWYQQALGQGPQFIFQYYREEENGRGNFPPRFSGLQFPNYSSELNVNALELDDSALYLCASSFGPNTEAFFGQGTRLTVV.

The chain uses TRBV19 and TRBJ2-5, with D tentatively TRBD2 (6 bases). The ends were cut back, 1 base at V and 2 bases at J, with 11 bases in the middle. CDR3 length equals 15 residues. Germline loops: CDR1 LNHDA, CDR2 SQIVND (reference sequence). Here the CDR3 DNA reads TGTGCCAGTAGTATAGGAGAGGGGAGGCAAGAGACCCAGTACTTC. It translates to CASSIGEGRQETQYF.

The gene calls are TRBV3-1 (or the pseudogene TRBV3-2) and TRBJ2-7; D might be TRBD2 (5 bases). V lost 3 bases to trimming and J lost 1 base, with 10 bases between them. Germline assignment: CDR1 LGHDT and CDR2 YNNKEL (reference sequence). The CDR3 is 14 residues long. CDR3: CASSQRTESYEQYF. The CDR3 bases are TGTGCCAGCAGCCAGAGGACTGAATCCTACGAGCAGTACTTC.

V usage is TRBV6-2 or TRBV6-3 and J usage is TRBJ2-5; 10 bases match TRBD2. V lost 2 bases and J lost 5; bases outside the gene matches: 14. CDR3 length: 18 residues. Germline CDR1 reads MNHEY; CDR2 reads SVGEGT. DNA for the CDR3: TGTGCCAGCAGTTACGGTCAGCGGGGGGGATCCGCGGTGGAGACCCAGTACTTC. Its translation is CASSYGQRGGSAVETQYF.

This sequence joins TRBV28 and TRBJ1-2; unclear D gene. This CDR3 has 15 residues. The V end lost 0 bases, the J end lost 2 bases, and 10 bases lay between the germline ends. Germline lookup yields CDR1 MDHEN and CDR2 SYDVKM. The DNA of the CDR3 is TGTGCCAGCAGTTTATGGTCCTCGGGAAACTATGGCTACACCTTC. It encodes CASSLWSSGNYGYTF.

The chain's CDR3 is CASSLGAEGGYTF. The CDR3 coding sequence is TGTGCCAGCAGCCTCGGGGCAGAGGGTGGCTACACCTTC. V is TRBV7-2 and J is TRBJ1-2, with D tentatively TRBD1 (5 bases). Germline CDR1 reads SGHTA; CDR2 reads FQGNSA. The CDR3 totals 13 residues. Trimming stripped 5 bases from V and 7 bases from J, with 14 bases between.

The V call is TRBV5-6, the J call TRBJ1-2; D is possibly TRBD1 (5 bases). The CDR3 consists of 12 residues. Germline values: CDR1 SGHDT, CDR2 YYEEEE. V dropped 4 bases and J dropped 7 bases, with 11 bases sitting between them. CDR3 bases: TGTGCCAGCAGCCGGGACGGACTTGGCTACACCTTC. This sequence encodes CASSRDGLGYTF. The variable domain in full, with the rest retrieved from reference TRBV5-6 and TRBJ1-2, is DAGVTQSPTHLIKTRGQQVTLRCSPKSGHDTVSWYQQALGQGPQFIFQYYEEEERQRGNFPDRFSGHQFPNYSSELNVNALLLGDSALYLCASSRDGLGYTFGSGTRLTVV.

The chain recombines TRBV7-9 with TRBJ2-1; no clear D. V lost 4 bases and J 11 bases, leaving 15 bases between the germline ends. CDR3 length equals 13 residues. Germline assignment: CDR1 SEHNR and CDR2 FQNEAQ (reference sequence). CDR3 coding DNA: TGTGCCAGCAGCTCGGACGGATATACAAAGCAGTTCTTC. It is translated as CASSSDGYTKQFF.

The CDR3 loop is CASSLDLPLNEKLFF. CDR3 bases: TGTGCCAGCAGCTTAGACCTACCTCTAAATGAAAAACTGTTTTTT. The genes are TRBV11-2 and TRBJ1-4; D uncertain. The CDR3 has 15 residues. Germline V gene sequence: CDR1 SGHAT, CDR2 FQNNGV. V lost 0 bases, J lost 5 bases, and 10 bases lay in between.

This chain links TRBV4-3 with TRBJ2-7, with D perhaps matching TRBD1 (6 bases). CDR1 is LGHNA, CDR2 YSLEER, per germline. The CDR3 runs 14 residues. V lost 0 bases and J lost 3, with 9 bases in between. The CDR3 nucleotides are TGCGCCAGCAGCCAAGAACAGGGACACTACGAGCAGTACTTC. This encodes CASSQEQGHYEQYF.

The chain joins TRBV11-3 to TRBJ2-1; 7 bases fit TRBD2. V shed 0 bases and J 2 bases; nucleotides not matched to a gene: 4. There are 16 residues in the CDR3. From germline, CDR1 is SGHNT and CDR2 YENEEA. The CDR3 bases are TGTGCCAGCAGCTTAGAGCGGGAGAGGCCCTACAATGAGCAGTTCTTC. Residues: CASSLERERPYNEQFF.

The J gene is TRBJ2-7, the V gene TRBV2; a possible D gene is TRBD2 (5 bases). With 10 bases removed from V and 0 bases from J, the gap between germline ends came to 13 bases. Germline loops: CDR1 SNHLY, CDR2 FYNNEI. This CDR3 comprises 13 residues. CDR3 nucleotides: TGTGCCAACTTGGACTGGAGCTCCTACGAGCAGTACTTC. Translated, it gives CANLDWSSYEQYF.

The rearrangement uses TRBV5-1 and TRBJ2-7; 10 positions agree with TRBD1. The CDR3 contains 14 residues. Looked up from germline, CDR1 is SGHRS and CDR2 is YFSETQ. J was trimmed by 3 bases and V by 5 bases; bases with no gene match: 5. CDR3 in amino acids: CASSLGQGFYEQYF. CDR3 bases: TGCGCCAGCAGTCTGGGACAGGGGTTCTACGAGCAGTACTTC.

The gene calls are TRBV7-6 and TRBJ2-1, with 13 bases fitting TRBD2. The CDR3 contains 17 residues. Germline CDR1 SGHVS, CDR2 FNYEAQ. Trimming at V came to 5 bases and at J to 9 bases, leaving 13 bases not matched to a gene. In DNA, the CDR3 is TGTGCCAGCAGCCGCCTCTCCGGGACTAGCGGGGCGGGTGAGCAGTTCTTC. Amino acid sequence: CASSRLSGTSGAGEQFF.

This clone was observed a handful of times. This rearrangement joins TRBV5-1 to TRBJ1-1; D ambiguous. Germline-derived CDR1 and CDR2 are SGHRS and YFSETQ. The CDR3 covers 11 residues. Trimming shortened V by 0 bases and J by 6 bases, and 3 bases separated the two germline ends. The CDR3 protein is CASSLGAEAFF. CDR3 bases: TGCGCCAGCAGCTTGGGGGCTGAAGCTTTCTTT.

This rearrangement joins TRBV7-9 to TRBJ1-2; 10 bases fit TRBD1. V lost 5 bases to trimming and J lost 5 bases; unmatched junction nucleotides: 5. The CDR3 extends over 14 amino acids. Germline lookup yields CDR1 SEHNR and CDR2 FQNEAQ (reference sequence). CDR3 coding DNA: TGTGCCAGCAGCCTCGGGACAGGGGATTATGGCTACACCTTC. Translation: CASSLGTGDYGYTF. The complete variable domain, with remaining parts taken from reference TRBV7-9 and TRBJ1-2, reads DTGVSQNPRHKITKRGQNVTFRCDPISEHNRLYWYRQTLGQGPEFLTYFQNEAQLEKSRLLSDRFSAERPKGSFSTLEIQRTEQGDSAMYLCASSLGTGDYGYTFGSGTRLTVV.

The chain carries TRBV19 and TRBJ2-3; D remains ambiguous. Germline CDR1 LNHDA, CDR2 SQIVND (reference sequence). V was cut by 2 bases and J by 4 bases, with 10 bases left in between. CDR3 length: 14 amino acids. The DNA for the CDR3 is TGTGCCAGTAGTATAAACCTGTGGGCAGATACGCAGTATTTT. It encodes CASSINLWADTQYF.

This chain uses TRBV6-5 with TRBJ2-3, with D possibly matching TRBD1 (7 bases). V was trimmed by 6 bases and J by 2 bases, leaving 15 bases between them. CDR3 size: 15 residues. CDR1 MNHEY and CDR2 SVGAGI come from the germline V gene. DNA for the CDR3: TGTGCCAGCAGGCCAGGGGGGAGGATCACAGATACGCAGTATTTT. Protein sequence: CASRPGGRITDTQYF.

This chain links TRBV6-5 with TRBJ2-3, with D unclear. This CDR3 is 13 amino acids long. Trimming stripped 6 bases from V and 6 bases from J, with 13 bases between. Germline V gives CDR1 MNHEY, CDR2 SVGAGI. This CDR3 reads CASSASETDTQYF. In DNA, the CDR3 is TGTGCCAGCAGCGCATCGGAGACGGATACGCAGTATTTT.

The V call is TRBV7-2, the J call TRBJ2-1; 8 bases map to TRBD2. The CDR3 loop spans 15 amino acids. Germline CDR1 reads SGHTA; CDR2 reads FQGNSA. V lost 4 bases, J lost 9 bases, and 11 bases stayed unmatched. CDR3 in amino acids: CASSSFAGGMLEQFF. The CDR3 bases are TGTGCCAGCAGCTCATTCGCGGGAGGCATGCTTGAGCAGTTCTTC.

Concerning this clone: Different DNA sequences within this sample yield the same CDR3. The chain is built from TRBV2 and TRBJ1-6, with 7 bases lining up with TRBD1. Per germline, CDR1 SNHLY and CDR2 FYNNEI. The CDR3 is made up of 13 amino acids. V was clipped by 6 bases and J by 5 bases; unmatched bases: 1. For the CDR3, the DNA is TGTGCCAGCAGAGGGACAGATAATTCACCCCTCCACTTT. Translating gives CASRGTDNSPLHF.

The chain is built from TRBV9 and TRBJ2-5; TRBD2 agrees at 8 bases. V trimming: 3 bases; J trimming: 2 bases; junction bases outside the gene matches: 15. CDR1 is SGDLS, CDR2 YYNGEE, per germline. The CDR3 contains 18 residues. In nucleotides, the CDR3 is TGTGCCAGCAGCGGATTGGGGAAATGGGCGGGGGGACAAGAGACCCAGTACTTC. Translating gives CASSGLGKWAGGQETQYF.

The CDR3 DNA sequence: TGTGCCACCAGCAGAGAGGCGGGCCACTTACTCTACGAGCAGTACTTC. This encodes CATSREAGHLLYEQYF. The chain recombines TRBV15 with TRBJ2-7; D might be TRBD2 (5 bases). V dropped 0 bases and J dropped 3 bases, with 15 bases sitting between them. CDR3 length equals 16 residues. From germline, CDR1 is LNHNV and CDR2 YYDKDF (reference sequence).

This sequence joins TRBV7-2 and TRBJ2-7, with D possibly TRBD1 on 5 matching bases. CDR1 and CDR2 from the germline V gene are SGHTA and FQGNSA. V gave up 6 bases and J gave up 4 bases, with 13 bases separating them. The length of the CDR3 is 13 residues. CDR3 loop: CASSSNDRYEQYF. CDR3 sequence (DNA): TGTGCCAGCAGTAGTAACGACAGATACGAGCAGTACTTC.

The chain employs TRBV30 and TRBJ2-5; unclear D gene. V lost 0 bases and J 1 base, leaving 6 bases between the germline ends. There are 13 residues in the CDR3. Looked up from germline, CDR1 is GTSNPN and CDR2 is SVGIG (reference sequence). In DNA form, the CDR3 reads TGTGCCTGGAGTGTTAACAGCCAAGAGACCCAGTACTTC. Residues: CAWSVNSQETQYF.

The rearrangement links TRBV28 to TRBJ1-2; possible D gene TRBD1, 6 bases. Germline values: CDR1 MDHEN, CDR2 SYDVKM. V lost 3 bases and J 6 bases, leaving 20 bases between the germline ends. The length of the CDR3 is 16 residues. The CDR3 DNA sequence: TGTGCCAGCAGTTTGTTGGGACAAAAGGGGGGTCATGGCTACACCTTC. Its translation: CASSLLGQKGGHGYTF.

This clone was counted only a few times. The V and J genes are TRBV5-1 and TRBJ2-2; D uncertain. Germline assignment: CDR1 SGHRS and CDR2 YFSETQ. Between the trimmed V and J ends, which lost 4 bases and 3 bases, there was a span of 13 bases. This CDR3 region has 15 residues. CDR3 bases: TGCGCCAGCAGCCGGCCCGACGGAGACACCGGGGAGCTGTTTTTT. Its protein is CASSRPDGDTGELFF.

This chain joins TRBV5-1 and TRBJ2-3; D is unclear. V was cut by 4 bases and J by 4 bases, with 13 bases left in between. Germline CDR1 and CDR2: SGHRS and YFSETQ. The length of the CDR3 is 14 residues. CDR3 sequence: CASSGVPQADTQYF. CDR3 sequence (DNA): TGCGCCAGCAGCGGGGTCCCGCAGGCAGATACGCAGTATTTT. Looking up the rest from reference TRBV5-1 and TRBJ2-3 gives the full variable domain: KAGVTQTPRYLIKTRGQQVTLSCSPISGHRSVSWYQQTPGQGLQFLFEYFSETQRNKGNFPGRFSGRQFSNSRSEMNVSTLELGDSALYLCASSGVPQADTQYFGPGTRLTVL.

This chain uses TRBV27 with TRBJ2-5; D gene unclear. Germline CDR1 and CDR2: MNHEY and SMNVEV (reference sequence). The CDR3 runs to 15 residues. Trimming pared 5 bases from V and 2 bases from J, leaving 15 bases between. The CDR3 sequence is CASSHRTNIQETQYF. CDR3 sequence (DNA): TGTGCCAGCAGTCACCGGACCAATATACAAGAGACCCAGTACTTC.